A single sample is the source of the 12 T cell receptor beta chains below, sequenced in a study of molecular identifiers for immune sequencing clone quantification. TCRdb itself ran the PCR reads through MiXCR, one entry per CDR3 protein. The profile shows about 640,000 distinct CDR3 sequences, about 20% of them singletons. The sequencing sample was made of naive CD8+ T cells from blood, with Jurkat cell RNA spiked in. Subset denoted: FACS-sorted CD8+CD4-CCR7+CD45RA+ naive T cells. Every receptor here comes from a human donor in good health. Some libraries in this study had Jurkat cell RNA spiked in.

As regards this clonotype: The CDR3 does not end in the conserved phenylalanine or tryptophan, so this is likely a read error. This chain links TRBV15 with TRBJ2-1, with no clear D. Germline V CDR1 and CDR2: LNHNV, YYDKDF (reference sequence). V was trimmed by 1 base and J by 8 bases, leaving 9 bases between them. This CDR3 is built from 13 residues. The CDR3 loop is CATSRVVYDEQFS. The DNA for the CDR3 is TGTGCCACCAGCAGAGTGGTGTATGATGAGCAGTTCTCC.

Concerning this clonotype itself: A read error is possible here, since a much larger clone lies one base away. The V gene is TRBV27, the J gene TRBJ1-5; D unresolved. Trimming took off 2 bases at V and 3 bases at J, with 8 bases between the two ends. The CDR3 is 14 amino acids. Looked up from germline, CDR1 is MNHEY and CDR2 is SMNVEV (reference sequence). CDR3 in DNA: TGTGCCAGCAGTTTAGCAGAGGTCAATCAGCCCCAGCATTTT. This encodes CASSLAEVNQPQHF.

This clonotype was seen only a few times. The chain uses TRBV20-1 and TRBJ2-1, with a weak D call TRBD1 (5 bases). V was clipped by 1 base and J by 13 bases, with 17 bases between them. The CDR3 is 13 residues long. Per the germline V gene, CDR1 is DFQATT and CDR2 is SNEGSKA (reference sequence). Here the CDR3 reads CSARAGAFVNQFF. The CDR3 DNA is TGCAGTGCTAGAGCTGGGGCCTTCGTTAATCAGTTCTTC.

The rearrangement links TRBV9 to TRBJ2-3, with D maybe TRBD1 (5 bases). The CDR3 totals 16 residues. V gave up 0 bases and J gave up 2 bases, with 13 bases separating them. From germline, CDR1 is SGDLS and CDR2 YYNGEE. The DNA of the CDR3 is TGTGCCAGCAGCGTAGCTAGTCCAGGGCTCACAGATACGCAGTATTTT. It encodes CASSVASPGLTDTQYF.

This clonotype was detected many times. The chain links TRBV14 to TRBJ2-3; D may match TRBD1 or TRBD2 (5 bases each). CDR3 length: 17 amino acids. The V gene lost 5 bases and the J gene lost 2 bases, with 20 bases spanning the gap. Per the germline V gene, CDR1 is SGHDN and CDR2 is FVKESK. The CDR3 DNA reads TGTGCCAGCAGCTCCACTGTCCGGGGACCCCCCACAGATACGCAGTATTTT. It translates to CASSSTVRGPPTDTQYF.

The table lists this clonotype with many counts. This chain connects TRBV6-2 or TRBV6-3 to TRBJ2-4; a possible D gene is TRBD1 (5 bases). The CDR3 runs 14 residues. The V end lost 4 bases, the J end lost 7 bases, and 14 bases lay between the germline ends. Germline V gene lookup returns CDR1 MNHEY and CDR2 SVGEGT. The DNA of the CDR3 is TGTGCCAGCAGTTTGTCTAACAGGATGAACATTCAGTACTTC. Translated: CASSLSNRMNIQYF.

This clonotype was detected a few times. The CDR3 nucleotides read TGTGCCAGCATCCCCGGGTCAACAGCAACCGGGGAGCTGTTTTTT. Encoded protein: CASIPGSTATGELFF. The V gene is TRBV12-3 or TRBV12-4, the J gene TRBJ2-2, with no clear D. Trimming removed 7 bases at V and 5 bases at J, with 17 bases between. The CDR3 contains 15 residues.

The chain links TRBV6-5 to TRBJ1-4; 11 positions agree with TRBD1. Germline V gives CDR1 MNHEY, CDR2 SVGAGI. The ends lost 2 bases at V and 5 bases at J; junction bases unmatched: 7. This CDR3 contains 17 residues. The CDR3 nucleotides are TGTGCCAGCAGTTACGGGACAGGGGGAGACTCGAATGAAAAACTGTTTTTT. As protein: CASSYGTGGDSNEKLFF.

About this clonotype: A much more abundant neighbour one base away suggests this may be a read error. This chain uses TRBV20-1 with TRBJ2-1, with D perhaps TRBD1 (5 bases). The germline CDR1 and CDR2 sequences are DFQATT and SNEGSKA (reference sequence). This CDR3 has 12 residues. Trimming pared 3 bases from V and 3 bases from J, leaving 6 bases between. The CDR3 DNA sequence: TGCAGTGCTAGGGACATCTACAATGAGCAGTTCTTC. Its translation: CSARDIYNEQFF.

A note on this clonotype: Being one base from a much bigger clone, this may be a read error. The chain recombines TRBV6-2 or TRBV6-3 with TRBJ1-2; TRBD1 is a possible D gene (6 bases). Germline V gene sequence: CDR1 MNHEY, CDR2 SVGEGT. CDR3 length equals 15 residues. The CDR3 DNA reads TGTGCCGGCAGTCCCGACAGGCCCCTCTTCTATGGCTACACCTTC. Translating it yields CAGSPDRPLFYGYTF.

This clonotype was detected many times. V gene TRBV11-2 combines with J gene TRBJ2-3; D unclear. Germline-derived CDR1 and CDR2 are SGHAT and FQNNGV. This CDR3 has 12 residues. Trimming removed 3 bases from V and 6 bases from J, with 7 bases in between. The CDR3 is CASSLPFDTQYF. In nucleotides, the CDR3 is TGTGCCAGCAGCTTGCCCTTTGATACGCAGTATTTT.

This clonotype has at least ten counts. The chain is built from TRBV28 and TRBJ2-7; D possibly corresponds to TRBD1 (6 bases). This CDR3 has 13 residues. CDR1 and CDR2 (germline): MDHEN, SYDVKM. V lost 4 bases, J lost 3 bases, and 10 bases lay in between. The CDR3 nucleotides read TGTGCCAGCAGTTACAGGGTGCGCTACGAGCAGTACTTC. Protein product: CASSYRVRYEQYF.